A single TCR beta chain is shown here with its context. The data were taken from a study of cytomegalovirus exposure and HLA in healthy donors. The study ran its PCR with 60 Vbeta and 13 Jbeta primers. Method: immunoSEQ multiplex PCR; TCRdb's copy keeps in-frame clones and lacks some. This table lists more than 95,000 clones. The source of this sequence is a man aged 25 to 45 in good health and CMV-seronegative. Sample: PBMCs.

The CDR3 spells CASSERGTGGYEQYF. CDR3 nucleotides: TGTGCCAGCAGTGAAAGGGGGACAGGGGGCTACGAGCAGTACTTC. The rearrangement joins TRBV6-4 to TRBJ2-7; 11 nucleotides align to TRBD1. The CDR3 extends over 15 amino acids. Germline V gene sequence: CDR1 MRHNA, CDR2 SNTAGT. Trimming cost V 3 bases and J 3 bases; bases outside gene matches: 4.